A single sample gave rise to the 19 T cell receptor beta chains below, sequenced in a study of blood T cell repertoires in COVID-19. Sequenced by immunoSEQ multiplex PCR; TCRdb stores in-frame clones only, minus some. The sample consists of more than 250,000 clones, more than 80% of them appearing once. Sequenced: peripheral blood. Receptors originate from a man between 18 and 35 years old who had recovered from COVID-19.

The chain has TRBV11-3 and TRBJ2-1; TRBD1 might be the D (7 bases). The length of the CDR3 is 15 residues. Germline V gene sequence: CDR1 SGHNT, CDR2 YENEEA. Trimming shortened V by 4 bases and J by 4 bases, and 14 bases separated the two germline ends. CDR3 sequence: CASSSGGWEYNEQFF. In DNA, the CDR3 is TGTGCCAGCAGCTCAGGGGGGTGGGAGTACAATGAGCAGTTCTTC.

The chain is built from TRBV2 and TRBJ1-2; 8 bases are shared with TRBD1. V lost 6 bases to trimming and J lost 8 bases; unmatched junction nucleotides: 8. Germline assignment: CDR1 SNHLY and CDR2 FYNNEI. The CDR3 consists of 13 residues. CDR3 sequence: CASRGGQGIGYTF. CDR3 in DNA: TGTGCCAGCAGAGGAGGACAGGGAATCGGCTACACCTTC.

The J gene is TRBJ1-2, the V gene TRBV25-1, with D perhaps matching TRBD1 (6 bases). Germline CDR1 and CDR2: MGHDK and SYGVNS. The V gene lost 5 bases and the J gene lost 6 bases, with 22 bases spanning the gap. The CDR3 has 16 amino acids. CDR3 nucleotides: TGTGCCAGCAGTCCCCACGCCCAGGGGCCCATCGATGGCTACACCTTC. It specifies CASSPHAQGPIDGYTF.

The gene calls are TRBV9 and TRBJ2-3, with TRBD2 matching 8 bases. This CDR3 contains 16 residues. Losses at the gene ends were 4 bases for V and 6 bases for J; bases not matched to a gene: 13. Per the germline V gene, CDR1 is SGDLS and CDR2 is YYNGEE. The CDR3 reads CASSPPGGGASDTQYF. CDR3 DNA: TGTGCCAGCAGCCCCCCGGGAGGGGGAGCATCGGATACGCAGTATTTT.

The chain combines TRBV5-5 with TRBJ2-5; no reliable D call. Germline CDR1 is SGHKS and CDR2 is YYEKEE (reference sequence). V dropped 0 bases and J dropped 2 bases, with 8 bases sitting between them. The CDR3 extends over 14 amino acids. The CDR3 bases are TGTGCCAGCAGCTTGGTACCAGGACAAGAGACCCAGTACTTC. The encoded protein is CASSLVPGQETQYF.

The rearrangement uses TRBV15 and TRBJ1-2, with TRBD1 identical over 10 bases. V lost 1 base, J lost 7 bases, and 9 bases stayed unmatched. The CDR3 loop spans 16 amino acids. CDR1 is LNHNV, CDR2 YYDKDF, per germline (reference sequence). The CDR3 nucleotides read TGTGCCACCAGCAGAGGCCGACAGGGGGCGTCGGTTGGCTACACCTTC. It specifies CATSRGRQGASVGYTF.

The rearrangement links TRBV7-9 to TRBJ2-2; no firm D call. The V and J ends lost 4 bases and 0 bases respectively, with 9 bases between them. This CDR3 is 15 amino acids long. CDR1 and CDR2 (germline): SEHNR, FQNEAQ (reference sequence). The CDR3 coding sequence is TGTGCCAGCAGCTCCCAAGACACGAACACCGGGGAGCTGTTTTTT. Its translation: CASSSQDTNTGELFF. Complete variable domain (other parts from reference TRBV7-9 and TRBJ2-2): DTGVSQNPRHKITKRGQNVTFRCDPISEHNRLYWYRQTLGQGPEFLTYFQNEAQLEKSRLLSDRFSAERPKGSFSTLEIQRTEQGDSAMYLCASSSQDTNTGELFFGEGSRLTVL.

The chain uses TRBV10-3 and TRBJ1-3; D uncertain. The germline V gene has CDR1 ENHRY and CDR2 SYGVKD. Trimming took off 6 bases at V and 4 bases at J, with 10 bases between the two ends. The CDR3 length is 13 residues. The CDR3 here is CAISATEGNTIYF. In nucleotides, the CDR3 is TGTGCCATCAGCGCCACAGAAGGAAACACCATATATTTT.

The V and J genes are TRBV7-9 and TRBJ2-7; 7 bases match TRBD2. The CDR3 runs to 15 residues. Germline V CDR1 and CDR2: SEHNR, FQNEAQ (reference sequence). The junction had 10 bases not matched to a gene; V was cut back by 2 bases and J by 6 bases. The CDR3 loop is CASSLSATGGPEQYF. The CDR3 nucleotides read TGTGCCAGCAGCTTAAGCGCGACGGGGGGTCCCGAGCAGTACTTC.

The rearrangement joins TRBV2 to TRBJ1-2; TRBD1 agrees at 7 bases. The CDR3 covers 14 residues. The V gene end was trimmed by 0 bases and the J gene end by 6 bases; junction bases not matched to a gene: 4. Germline V lookup: CDR1 SNHLY, CDR2 FYNNEI. This chain's CDR3 is CASSEAGGGNGYTF. DNA for the CDR3: TGTGCCAGCAGTGAAGCAGGAGGGGGCAATGGCTACACCTTC.

V gene TRBV18 combines with J gene TRBJ2-3; 7 bases match TRBD1. Germline V gene sequence: CDR1 KGHSH, CDR2 LQKENI. J lost 1 base, V lost 5 bases, and 6 bases had no gene match. The CDR3 contains 15 residues. As DNA, the CDR3 is TGTGCCAGCTCAACAGGACAGGTTCGCACAGATACGCAGTATTTT. It yields the protein CASSTGQVRTDTQYF. The entire variable domain, with the rest obtained from reference TRBV18 and TRBJ2-3, is as follows: NAGVMQNPRHLVRRRGQEARLRCSPMKGHSHVYWYRQLPEEGLKFMVYLQKENIIDESGMPKERFSAEFPKEGPSILRIQQVVRGDSAAYFCASSTGQVRTDTQYFGPGTRLTVL.

The rearrangement uses TRBV5-5 and TRBJ1-1; D is possibly TRBD1 (6 bases). This CDR3 comprises 14 residues. Trimming shortened V by 2 bases and J by 2 bases, and 10 bases separated the two germline ends. The germline gives CDR1 SGHKS, CDR2 YYEKEE (reference sequence). CDR3 residues: CASSFRTDNTEAFF. The CDR3 nucleotides read TGTGCCAGCAGCTTCAGGACAGATAACACTGAAGCTTTCTTT.

The chain has TRBV6-6 and TRBJ1-3; TRBD1 might be the D (5 bases). The CDR3 is made up of 15 amino acids. V lost 6 bases, J lost 0 bases, and 12 bases lay in between. Germline loops: CDR1 MNHNY, CDR2 SVGAGI (reference sequence). The DNA of the CDR3 is TGTGCCAGCAGGGATACAGGAGCCTCTGGAAACACCATATATTTT. It yields the protein CASRDTGASGNTIYF.

A few counts support this clone. The V gene is TRBV27, the J gene TRBJ1-5; 8 bases line up with TRBD1. The germline gives CDR1 MNHEY, CDR2 SMNVEV (reference sequence). The CDR3 loop spans 15 amino acids. Trimming at V came to 3 bases and at J to 2 bases, leaving 3 bases not matched to a gene. The CDR3, as DNA: TGTGCCAGCAGTTTGGCAGGGGGCGGCAATCAGCCCCAGCATTTT. This sequence encodes CASSLAGGGNQPQHF.

This clone was observed a handful of times. This chain uses TRBV6-4 with TRBJ1-1, with D tentatively TRBD1 (6 bases). The germline V and J ends were trimmed by 6 bases and 1 base, with 9 bases remaining between them. The length of the CDR3 is 13 residues. The germline CDR1 and CDR2 sequences are MRHNA and SNTAGT. The CDR3 protein is CASRRTANTEAFF. The CDR3 DNA sequence: TGTGCCAGCAGACGGACAGCGAACACTGAAGCTTTCTTT.

The sample holds a few counts of this clone. This chain connects TRBV7-9 to TRBJ1-1; D uncertain. The CDR3 loop spans 14 amino acids. Trimming cost V 5 bases and J 1 base, with 11 bases left between them. Germline CDR1 is SEHNR and CDR2 is FQNEAQ (reference sequence). The CDR3 loop reads CASSPVSGNTEAFF. CDR3 nucleotide sequence: TGTGCCAGCAGCCCCGTATCGGGGAACACTGAAGCTTTCTTT.

The genes are TRBV19 and TRBJ1-2; TRBD1 aligns across 9 bases. V lost 5 bases, J lost 5 bases, and 6 bases stayed unmatched. CDR3 size: 14 residues. Germline assignment: CDR1 LNHDA and CDR2 SQIVND (reference sequence). CDR3 sequence: CASSLRQGDYGYTF. The CDR3 DNA sequence: TGTGCCAGTAGTCTTAGACAGGGGGATTATGGCTACACCTTC.

The V call is TRBV27, the J call TRBJ1-1, with D maybe TRBD1 (6 bases). The CDR3 is 14 amino acids. Trimming removed 3 bases at V and 4 bases at J, with 12 bases between. Germline assignment: CDR1 MNHEY and CDR2 SMNVEV (reference sequence). The CDR3 is CASSLYRVGTEAFF. The CDR3 region has the DNA TGTGCCAGCAGTTTGTACAGGGTGGGCACTGAAGCTTTCTTT.

The V and J genes are TRBV11-2 and TRBJ1-1, with 8 bases aligning to TRBD1. The CDR3 is 14 residues long. V lost 5 bases to trimming and J lost 9 bases; unmatched junction nucleotides: 11. Germline V gene data show CDR1 as SGHAT and CDR2 as FQNNGV. The CDR3 reads CASSPSTWDRQAFF. The CDR3 DNA sequence: TGTGCCAGCAGCCCCTCGACATGGGACAGGCAAGCTTTCTTT.